This T cell receptor beta chain came from a study of HIV-infected patients and healthy controls. Reverse transcription used 450 to 550 ng RNA and constant-region primers for alpha and beta. Each of the alpha and beta chains got its own library through chain-specific third strand synthesis with indices. One entry per CDR3 protein, called by TCRdb with MiXCR from the 5' RACE reads. Of about 6,000 distinct CDR3 sequences listed, 10% are singletons. This CDR3 comprises 13 residues. Germline V CDR1 and CDR2: SGHAT, FQNNGV. With 5 bases removed from V and 4 bases from J, the gap between germline ends came to 9 bases. This clonotype is medium-sized (0.01 to 0.1%) by share. All unsorted peripheral T cells were captured because whole blood was used without fractionation.

The rearrangement uses TRBV11-2 and TRBJ1-5; no firm D call. The sequence was obtained from an adult with HIV infection. The input for sequencing was blood, taken before antiretroviral therapy. The CDR3 region has the DNA TGTGCCAGCAGCCTGACTTCAAATCAGCCCCAGCATTTT. This sequence encodes CASSLTSNQPQHF.